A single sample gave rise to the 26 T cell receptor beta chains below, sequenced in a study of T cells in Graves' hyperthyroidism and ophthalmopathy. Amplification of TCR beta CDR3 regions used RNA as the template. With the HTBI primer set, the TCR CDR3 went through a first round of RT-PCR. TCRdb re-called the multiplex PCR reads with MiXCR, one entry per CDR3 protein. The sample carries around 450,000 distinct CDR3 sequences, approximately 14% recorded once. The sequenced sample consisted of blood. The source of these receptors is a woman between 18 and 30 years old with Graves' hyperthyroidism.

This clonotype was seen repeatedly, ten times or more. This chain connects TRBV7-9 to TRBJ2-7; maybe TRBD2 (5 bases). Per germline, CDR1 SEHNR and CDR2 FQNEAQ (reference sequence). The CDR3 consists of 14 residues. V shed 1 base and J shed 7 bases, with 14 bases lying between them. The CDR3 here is CASSLGGKWTEQYF. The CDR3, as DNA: TGTGCCAGCAGCTTAGGAGGGAAATGGACGGAGCAGTACTTC.

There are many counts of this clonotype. The CDR3 protein is CASSLILAGGPFEANIQYF. The DNA for the CDR3 is TGTGCCAGCAGCTTAATCCTAGCGGGGGGGCCCTTTGAAGCCAACATTCAGTACTTC. The V and J genes are TRBV5-5 and TRBJ2-4; TRBD2 aligns across 12 bases. This CDR3 comprises 19 residues. Germline CDR1 is SGHKS and CDR2 is YYEKEE (reference sequence). Unmatched junction bases numbered 16, after V lost 2 bases and J lost 7 bases.

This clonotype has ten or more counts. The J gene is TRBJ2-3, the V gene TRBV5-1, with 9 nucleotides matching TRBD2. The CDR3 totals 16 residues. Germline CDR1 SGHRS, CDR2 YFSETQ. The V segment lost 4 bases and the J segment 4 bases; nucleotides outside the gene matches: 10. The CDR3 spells CASSPRLAATSDTQYF. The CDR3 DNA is TGCGCCAGCAGCCCGCGACTAGCGGCTACCTCAGATACGCAGTATTTT.

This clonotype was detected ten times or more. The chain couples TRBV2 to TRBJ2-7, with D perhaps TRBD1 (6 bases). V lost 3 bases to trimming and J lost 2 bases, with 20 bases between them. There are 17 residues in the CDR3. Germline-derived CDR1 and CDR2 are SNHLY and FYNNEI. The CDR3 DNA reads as TGTGCCAGCAGTGACGCTGAGGTCGGACAGCTTCCCTACGAGCAGTACTTC. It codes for CASSDAEVGQLPYEQYF.

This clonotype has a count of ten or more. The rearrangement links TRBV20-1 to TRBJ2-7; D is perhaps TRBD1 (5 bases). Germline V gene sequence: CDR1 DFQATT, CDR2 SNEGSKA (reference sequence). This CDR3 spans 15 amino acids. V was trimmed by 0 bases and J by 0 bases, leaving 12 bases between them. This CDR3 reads CSARDLRTFSYEQYF. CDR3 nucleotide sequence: TGCAGTGCTAGAGATCTCCGGACATTCTCCTACGAGCAGTACTTC.

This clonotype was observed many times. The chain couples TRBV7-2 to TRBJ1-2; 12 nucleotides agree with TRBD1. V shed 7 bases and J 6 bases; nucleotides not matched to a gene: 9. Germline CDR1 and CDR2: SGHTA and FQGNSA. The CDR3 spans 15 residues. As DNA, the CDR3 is TGTGCCAGCAAGAAACCCGGGACAGGGGGCAATGGCTACACCTTC. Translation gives CASKKPGTGGNGYTF. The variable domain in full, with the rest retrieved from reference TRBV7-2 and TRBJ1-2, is GAGVSQSPSNKVTEKGKDVELRCDPISGHTALYWYRQSLGQGLEFLIYFQGNSAPDKSGLPSDRFSAERTGGSVSTLTIQRTQQEDSAVYLCASKKPGTGGNGYTFGSGTRLTVV.

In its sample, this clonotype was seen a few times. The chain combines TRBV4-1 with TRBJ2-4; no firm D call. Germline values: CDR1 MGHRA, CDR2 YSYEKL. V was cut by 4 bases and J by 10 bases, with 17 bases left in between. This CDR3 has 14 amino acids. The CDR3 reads CASSPWILGRIQYF. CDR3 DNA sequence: TGCGCCAGCAGCCCCTGGATCCTTGGACGGATTCAGTACTTC.

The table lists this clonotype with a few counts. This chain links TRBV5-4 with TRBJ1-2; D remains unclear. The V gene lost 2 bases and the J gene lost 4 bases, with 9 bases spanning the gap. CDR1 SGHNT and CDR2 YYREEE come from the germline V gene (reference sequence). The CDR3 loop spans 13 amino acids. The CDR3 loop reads CASSFGSFYGYTF. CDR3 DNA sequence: TGTGCCAGCAGCTTCGGCAGTTTCTATGGCTACACCTTC. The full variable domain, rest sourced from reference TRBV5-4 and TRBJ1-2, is ETGVTQSPTHLIKTRGQQVTLRCSSQSGHNTVSWYQQALGQGPQFIFQYYREEENGRGNFPPRFSGLQFPNYSSELNVNALELDDSALYLCASSFGSFYGYTFGSGTRLTVV.

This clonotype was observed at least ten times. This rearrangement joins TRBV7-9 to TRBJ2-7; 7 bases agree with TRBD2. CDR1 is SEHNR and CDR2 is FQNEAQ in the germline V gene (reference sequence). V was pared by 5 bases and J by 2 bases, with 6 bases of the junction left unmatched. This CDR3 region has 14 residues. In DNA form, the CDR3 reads TGTGCCAGCAGCCCTCGGGGAGGGGCCTACGAGCAGTACTTC. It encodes CASSPRGGAYEQYF.

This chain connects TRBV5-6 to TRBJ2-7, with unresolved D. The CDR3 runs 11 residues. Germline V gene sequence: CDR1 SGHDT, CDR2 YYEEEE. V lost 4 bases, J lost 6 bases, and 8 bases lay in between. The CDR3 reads CASSQVGEQYF. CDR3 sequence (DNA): TGTGCCAGCAGCCAGGTCGGCGAGCAGTACTTC.

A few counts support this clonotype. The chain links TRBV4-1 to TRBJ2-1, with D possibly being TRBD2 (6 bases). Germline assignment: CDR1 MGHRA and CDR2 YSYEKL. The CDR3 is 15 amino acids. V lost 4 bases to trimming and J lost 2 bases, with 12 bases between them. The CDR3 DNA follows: TGCGCCAGCAGCCCTCTGAGGAGGGCCTACAATGAGCAGTTCTTC. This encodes CASSPLRRAYNEQFF.

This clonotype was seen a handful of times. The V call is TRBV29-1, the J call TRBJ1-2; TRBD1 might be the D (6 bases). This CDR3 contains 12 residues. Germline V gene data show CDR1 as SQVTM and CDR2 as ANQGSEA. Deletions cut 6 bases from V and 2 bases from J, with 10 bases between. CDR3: CSVGQNNYGYTF. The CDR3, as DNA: TGCAGCGTCGGACAGAACAACTATGGCTACACCTTC.

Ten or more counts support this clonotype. The CDR3, as DNA: TGTGCTAGTGGTTTACAGGGATGGGGCACAGATACGCAGTATTTT. Translated, it gives CASGLQGWGTDTQYF. The genes are TRBV12-5 and TRBJ2-3; tentatively, D is TRBD1 (6 bases). Germline CDR1 reads LGHNT; CDR2 reads FRNRAP. CDR3 length: 15 residues. Trimming left V 3 bases short and J 1 base short, with 11 bases between.

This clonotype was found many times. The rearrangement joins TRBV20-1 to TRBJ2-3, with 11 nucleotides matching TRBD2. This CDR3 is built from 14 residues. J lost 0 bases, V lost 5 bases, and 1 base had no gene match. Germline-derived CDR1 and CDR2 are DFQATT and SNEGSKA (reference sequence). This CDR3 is CSALAGGSTDTQYF. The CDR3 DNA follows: TGCAGTGCTTTAGCGGGAGGGAGCACAGATACGCAGTATTTT.

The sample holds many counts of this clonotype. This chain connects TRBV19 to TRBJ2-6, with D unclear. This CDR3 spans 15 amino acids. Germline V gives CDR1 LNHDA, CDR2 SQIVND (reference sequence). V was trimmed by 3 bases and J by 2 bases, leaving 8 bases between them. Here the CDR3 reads CASSMVGTGANVLTF. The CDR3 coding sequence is TGTGCCAGTAGTATGGTAGGGACTGGGGCCAACGTCCTGACTTTC.

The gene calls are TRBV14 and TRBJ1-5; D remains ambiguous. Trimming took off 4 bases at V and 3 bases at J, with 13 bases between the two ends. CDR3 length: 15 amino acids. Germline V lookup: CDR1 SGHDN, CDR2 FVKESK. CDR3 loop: CASSLPLRANQPQHF. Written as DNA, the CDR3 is TGTGCCAGCAGCCTGCCCCTCCGGGCCAATCAGCCCCAGCATTTT. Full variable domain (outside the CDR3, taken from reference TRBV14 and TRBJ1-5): EAGVTQFPSHSVIEKGQTVTLRCDPISGHDNLYWYRRVMGKEIKFLLHFVKESKQDESGMPNNRFLAERTGGTYSTLKVQPAELEDSGVYFCASSLPLRANQPQHFGDGTRLSIL.

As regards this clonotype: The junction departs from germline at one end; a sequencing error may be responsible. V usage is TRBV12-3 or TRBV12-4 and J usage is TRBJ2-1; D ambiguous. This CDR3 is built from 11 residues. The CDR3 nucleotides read TGTTCCAGCAGTTTGTTAAATGAGCAGTTCTTC. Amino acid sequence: CSSSLLNEQFF.

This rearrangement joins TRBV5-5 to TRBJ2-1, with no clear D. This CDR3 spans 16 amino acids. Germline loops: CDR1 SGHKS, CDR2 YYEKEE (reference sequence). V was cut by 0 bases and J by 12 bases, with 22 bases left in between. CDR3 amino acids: CASSLARPTPSAGQFF. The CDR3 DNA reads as TGTGCCAGCAGCTTGGCGAGACCTACCCCCTCGGCTGGGCAGTTCTTC.

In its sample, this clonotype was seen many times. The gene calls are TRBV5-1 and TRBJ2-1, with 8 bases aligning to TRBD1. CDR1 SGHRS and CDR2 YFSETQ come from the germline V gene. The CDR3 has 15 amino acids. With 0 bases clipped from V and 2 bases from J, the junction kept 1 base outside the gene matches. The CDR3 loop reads CASSLETGAYNEQFF. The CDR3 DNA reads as TGCGCCAGCAGCTTGGAGACAGGGGCCTACAATGAGCAGTTCTTC.

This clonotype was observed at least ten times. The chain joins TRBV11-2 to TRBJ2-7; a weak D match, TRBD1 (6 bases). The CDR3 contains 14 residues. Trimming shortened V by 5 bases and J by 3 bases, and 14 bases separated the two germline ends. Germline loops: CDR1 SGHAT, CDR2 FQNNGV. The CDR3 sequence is CASSADRFFYEQYF. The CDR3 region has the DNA TGTGCCAGCAGCGCCGACAGGTTTTTCTACGAGCAGTACTTC.

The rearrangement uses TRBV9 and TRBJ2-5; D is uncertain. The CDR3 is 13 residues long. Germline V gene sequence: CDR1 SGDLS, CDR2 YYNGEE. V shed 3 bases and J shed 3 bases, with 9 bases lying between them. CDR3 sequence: CASSAATEETQYF. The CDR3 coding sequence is TGTGCCAGCAGCGCGGCCACAGAAGAGACCCAGTACTTC.

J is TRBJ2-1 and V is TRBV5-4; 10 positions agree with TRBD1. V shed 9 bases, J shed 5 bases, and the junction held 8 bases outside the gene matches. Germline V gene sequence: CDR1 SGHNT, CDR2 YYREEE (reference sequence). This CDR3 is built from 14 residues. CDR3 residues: CATGRGQGNNEQFF. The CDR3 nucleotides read TGTGCCACCGGGAGGGGACAGGGGAACAATGAGCAGTTCTTC.

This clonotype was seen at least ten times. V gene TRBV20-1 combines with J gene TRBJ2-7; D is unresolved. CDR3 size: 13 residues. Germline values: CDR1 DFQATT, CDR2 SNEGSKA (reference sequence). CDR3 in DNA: TGCAGCATACCGACCTCCCGCTCCTACGAGCAGTACTTC. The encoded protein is CSIPTSRSYEQYF.

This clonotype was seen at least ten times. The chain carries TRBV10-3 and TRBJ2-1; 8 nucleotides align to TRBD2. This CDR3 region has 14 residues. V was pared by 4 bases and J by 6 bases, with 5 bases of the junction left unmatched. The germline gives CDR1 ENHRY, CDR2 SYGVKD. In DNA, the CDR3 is TGTGCCATCAGTGCACTAGCGGCTGGCAATGAGCAGTTCTTC. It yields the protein CAISALAAGNEQFF.

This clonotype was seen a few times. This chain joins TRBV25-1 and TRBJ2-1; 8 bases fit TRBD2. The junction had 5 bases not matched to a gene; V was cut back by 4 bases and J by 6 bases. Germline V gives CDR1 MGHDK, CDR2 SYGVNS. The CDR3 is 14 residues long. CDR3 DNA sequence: TGTGCCAGCAGTGCCGGGAGGGTGCGCAATGAGCAGTTCTTC. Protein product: CASSAGRVRNEQFF.

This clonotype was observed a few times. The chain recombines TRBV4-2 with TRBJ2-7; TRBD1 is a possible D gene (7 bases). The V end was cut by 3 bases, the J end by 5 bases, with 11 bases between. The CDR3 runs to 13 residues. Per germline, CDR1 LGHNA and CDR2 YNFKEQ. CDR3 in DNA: TGTGCCAGCAGCCAGGAGGGACAGCACGAGCAGTACTTC. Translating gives CASSQEGQHEQYF.